The rows below give T cell receptor beta chains drawn from one sample of a study of blood T cells in healthy people across ages. TCRdb re-analysed the 5' RACE reads in MiXCR, keeping a single row per CDR3 protein. This sample has approximately 1,700,000 distinct CDR3 sequences, with approximately 39% found just once. What was sequenced was blood. The receptors shown here come from a human donor in good health. Both conserved end residues are trimmed from each CDR3.

v_gene | len | CDR3aa
TRBV6-4 | 14 | ASTLGATKDLRGYT
TRBV10-3 | 12 | ATRDSEGTSEQF
TRBV9 | 13 | ASSVDPNDKETQY
TRBV7-7 | 14 | ASSLTEFANTGELF
TRBV10-3 | 13 | AISGEPKGTYERY
TRBV7-9 | 13 | ASSPKRGGLDEQF
TRBV13 | 15 | ASSLGGTGGAGEKLF
TRBV20-1 | 12 | SARPGTRNEKLF
TRBV20-1 | 14 | SARGSGTGHNSPLH
TRBV20-1 | 16 | SARDSTSGRTRTDTQY
TRBV25-1 | 18 | ASSEYFPDRGSPGANVLT
TRBV20-1 | 12 | SASLPTPFNEQF
TRBV5-1 | 12 | ASSWGARGNEQF
TRBV28 | 11 | ASSPGDTGELF
TRBV9 | 13 | ASSVPGTGSIDYT
TRBV5-1 | 16 | ASSLVYSGGGPYNEQF
TRBV7-3 | 15 | ASSPGMGPPPTDTQY
TRBV7-2 | 12 | ASSSTRGANVLT
TRBV4-1 | 13 | ASRKIVTGTDTQY
TRBV29-1 | 13 | SVDGHRGYLETQY
TRBV4-3 | 13 | ASSQDLGDDQPQH
TRBV9 | 10 | ASSVDRGGYT
TRBV28 | 16 | ASSRGVEVLRSVPEQY
TRBV7-2 | 11 | TSSLARGGEQY
TRBV12-3/TRBV12-4 | 12 | ASSLTRFTDTQY
TRBV28 | 12 | ASSPLVGADTQY
TRBV7-3 | 13 | ASSMTGSGDDEQF
TRBV28 | 16 | ASLSGTGGGMEMAEAF
TRBV7-9 | 13 | ASSPGTTPLETQY
TRBV21-1 | 13 | ASSKARSRGYGYT
TRBV27 | 13 | ASSFGQGGTGELF